Listed here are 13 T cell receptor beta chains from one sample, sequenced in a study of blood T cell repertoires in COVID-19. The data were produced by immunoSEQ multiplex PCR, yet TCRdb's version contains in-frame clones alone and is incomplete. Among 300,000 to 400,000 clones listed, under 95% were seen once. What was sequenced was peripheral blood. The receptors originated from a woman aged 18-29 years who had recovered from COVID-19.

This rearrangement joins TRBV29-1 to TRBJ1-1; 8 bases line up with TRBD1. Trimming took 3 bases from V and 5 from J; bases not matched to a gene: 23. The CDR3 runs 19 residues. Germline CDR1 SQVTM, CDR2 ANQGSEA. The CDR3 DNA follows: TGCAGCGTTGACCCCCCGACAGGGGATACCAATGCGCGTAGGACTGAAGCTTTCTTT. It codes for CSVDPPTGDTNARRTEAFF. Looking up the rest from reference TRBV29-1 and TRBJ1-1 gives the full variable domain: SAVISQKPSRDICQRGTSLTIQCQVDSQVTMMFWYRQQPGQSLTLIATANQGSEATYESGFVIDKFPISRPNLTFSTLTVSNMSPEDSSIYLCSVDPPTGDTNARRTEAFFGQGTRLTVV.

This rearrangement joins TRBV7-2 to TRBJ2-7; D gene ambiguous. Germline CDR1 is SGHTA and CDR2 is FQGNSA. CDR3 size: 13 residues. The V end was cut by 4 bases, the J end by 9 bases, with 16 bases between. The CDR3 bases are TGTGCCAGCAGCTCCCTACTTTTTACTATGCAGTACGTC. Translating gives CASSSLLFTMQYV.

This clone appeared a single time. V gene TRBV12-3 or TRBV12-4 combines with J gene TRBJ1-5, with 8 nucleotides matching TRBD1. The V and J ends lost 9 bases and 7 bases, in that order; junction bases with no gene match: 8. CDR3 size: 13 residues. The CDR3 region is CASTDRESQPQHF. CDR3 sequence (DNA): TGTGCCAGTACGGACAGGGAAAGCCAGCCCCAGCATTTT.

The chain carries TRBV5-1 and TRBJ1-3, with a possible D match to TRBD1 (6 bases). In germline, CDR1 is SGHRS, CDR2 YFSETQ. CDR3 length: 15 residues. Trimming took 4 bases from V and 2 from J, leaving 13 bases between them. CDR3 protein: CASSPGVLAGNTIYF. CDR3 bases: TGCGCCAGCAGCCCAGGGGTTTTGGCTGGAAACACCATATATTTT.

This clone came up a few times. The V gene is TRBV4-2, the J gene TRBJ2-2; 7 nucleotides line up with TRBD2. After removal of 3 bases from V and 3 bases from J, the junction contained 10 bases not matched to a gene. The CDR3 covers 17 residues. Germline V gene lookup returns CDR1 LGHNA and CDR2 YNFKEQ. DNA for the CDR3: TGTGCCAGCAGCCAGGCCAGGTCCGGGAGGTACACCGGGGAGCTGTTTTTT. Translated: CASSQARSGRYTGELFF.

The chain joins TRBV6-2 or TRBV6-3 to TRBJ2-5; the match to TRBD2 covers 15 bases. Looked up from germline, CDR1 is MNHEY and CDR2 is SVGEGT. CDR3 size: 16 residues. V lost 3 bases, J lost 4 bases, and 3 bases stayed unmatched. The CDR3 nucleotides read TGTGCCAGCAGTTATTTGGGACTAGCGGGAGGAGAGACCCAGTACTTC. Protein sequence: CASSYLGLAGGETQYF.

The chain carries TRBV5-1 and TRBJ2-7, with TRBD2 identical over 8 bases. Germline loops: CDR1 SGHRS, CDR2 YFSETQ. Germline trimming cut 4 bases from V and 2 bases from J; bases unmatched to any gene: 8. This CDR3 has 15 amino acids. The CDR3 bases are TGCGCCAGCAGCCCCCGTCCGGGAGGGACCTACGAGCAGTACGTC. Translated, it gives CASSPRPGGTYEQYV.

In this sample, this clone turned up a few times. The rearrangement links TRBV7-9 to TRBJ2-7; D is unresolved. There are 13 residues in the CDR3. Germline V gives CDR1 SEHNR, CDR2 FQNEAQ (reference sequence). In nucleotides, the CDR3 is TGTGCCAGCAGCTTAGAGCTCTCCTCCGAGCAGTACGTC. Its protein is CASSLELSSEQYV.

In its sample, this clone was seen once. The chain has TRBV4-3 and TRBJ2-6, with a tentative D call TRBD2 (6 bases). This CDR3 has 16 residues. CDR1 is LGHNA, CDR2 YSLEER, per germline. Trimming cost V 0 bases and J 2 bases, with 8 bases left between them. CDR3 in amino acids: CASSQEAGTGANVLTF. CDR3 DNA sequence: TGCGCCAGCAGCCAAGAGGCGGGGACTGGGGCCAACGTCCTGACTTTC.

The chain recombines TRBV5-6 with TRBJ1-5; 7 bases fit TRBD1. Trimming took 2 bases from V and 6 from J; bases not matched to a gene: 8. Per the germline V gene, CDR1 is SGHDT and CDR2 is YYEEEE. This CDR3 is built from 15 residues. CDR3 sequence reads: CASSFRQGRGQPQHF. Here the CDR3 DNA reads TGTGCCAGCAGCTTCCGACAGGGAAGGGGTCAGCCCCAGCATTTT.

This chain joins TRBV6-5 and TRBJ2-7, with 7 positions matching TRBD2. In germline, CDR1 is MNHEY, CDR2 SVGAGI. This CDR3 comprises 15 residues. With 4 bases clipped from V and 0 bases from J, the junction kept 6 bases outside the gene matches. The CDR3 DNA is TGTGCCAGCAGTTCCGCGCGGGGGAGCTCCTACGAGCAGTACGTC. This encodes CASSSARGSSYEQYV.

The chain combines TRBV19 with TRBJ1-1; 9 positions agree with TRBD1. The trim removed 2 bases at V and 5 bases at J, leaving 12 bases unmatched. Germline CDR1 is LNHDA and CDR2 is SQIVND (reference sequence). The CDR3 contains 17 residues. CDR3 in DNA: TGTGCCAGTAGTATACCGGACAGGGGACGATTTAGAACTGAAGCTTTCTTT. It translates to CASSIPDRGRFRTEAFF.

V and J are TRBV11-3 and TRBJ2-5; D is unclear. CDR3 length equals 12 residues. In germline, CDR1 is SGHNT, CDR2 YENEEA. With 3 bases removed from V and 1 base from J, the gap between germline ends came to 3 bases. The chain's CDR3 is CASSFGQETQYF. The CDR3 nucleotides read TGTGCCAGCAGCTTCGGCCAAGAGACCCAGTACTTC.